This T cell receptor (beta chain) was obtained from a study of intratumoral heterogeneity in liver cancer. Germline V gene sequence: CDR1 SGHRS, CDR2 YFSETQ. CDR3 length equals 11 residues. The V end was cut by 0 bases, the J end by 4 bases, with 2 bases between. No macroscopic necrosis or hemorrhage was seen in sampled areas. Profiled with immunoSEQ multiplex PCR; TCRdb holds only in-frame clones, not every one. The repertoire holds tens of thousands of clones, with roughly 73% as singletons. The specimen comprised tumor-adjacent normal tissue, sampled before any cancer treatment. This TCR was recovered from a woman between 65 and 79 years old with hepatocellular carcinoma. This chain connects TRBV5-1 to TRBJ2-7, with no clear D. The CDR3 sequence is CASSLGYEQYF. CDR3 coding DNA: TGCGCCAGCAGCTTGGGGTACGAGCAGTACTTC.